This T cell receptor beta chain was captured in a study of blood T cell repertoires in COVID-19. Germline CDR1 is WSHSY and CDR2 is SAAADI. V gave up 6 bases and J gave up 4 bases; unmatched junction bases: 12. CDR3 length: 16 amino acids. This clone was seen more than once but under ten times. The assay was immunoSEQ multiplex PCR, and TCRdb's table has in-frame clones only and misses some. The sample has approximately 320,000 clones; about 87% are singletons. Study members were between roughly 18 and 89 years old and lived in 24 US regions. Self-reported history from a screening survey and questionnaire set each donor's cohort.

This clonotype was obtained from a woman between 18 and 30 years old who had recovered from COVID-19. The sample comprised PBMCs or T cells enriched from blood (not recorded which). The rearrangement links TRBV10-2 to TRBJ2-7, with 10 bases that match TRBD2. CDR3 in DNA: TGCGCCAGCAGCCCCAGGGCGAGCGGGGGGGAGTACGAGCAGTACTTC. Its protein is CASSPRASGGEYEQYF.